This T cell receptor beta chain appears in the sequencing data of a study of long-term antiretroviral therapy in people with HIV. Study-wide background: The earliest samples predate the 2015 immediate-ART recommendation by about a decade.

The CDR3 is 17 amino acids. V lost 3 bases, J lost 1 base, and 15 bases lay in between. The germline V gene encodes CDR1 MGHRA and CDR2 YSYEKL. The assay used was immunoSEQ (version v3.0), run at survey level. Sequencing set out to capture roughly 35,000-50,000 T-cell genomes per sample. Some clones are missing from TCRdb's copy, which holds only in-frame ones; the method was immunoSEQ multiplex PCR. Of tens of thousands of clones in the sample, 70% to 90% are singletons; the top ten hold approximately 15%. Points on this clone: Its target is unknown.

General observations from the study: Relative to control repertoires, HIV repertoires exhibited narrower CDR3 length ranges.

The rearrangement joins TRBV4-1 to TRBJ1-4; D is undetermined. The sample was unsorted PBMCs, taken 1.2 years after starting antiretroviral therapy. This sequence originates from a middle-aged man with HIV. CDR3 protein: CASSHGRMPVTNEKLFF. The CDR3 DNA reads as TGCGCCAGCAGCCACGGACGAATGCCGGTAACTAATGAAAAACTGTTTTTT.